Below, 20 T cell receptor beta chains from the same sample are listed, as sequenced in a study of blood T cell repertoires in COVID-19. The repertoire was sequenced with immunoSEQ multiplex PCR; TCRdb's copy has only in-frame clones and lacks some. The sample carries about 280,000 clones, approximately 85% recorded once. The sequencing sample was made of peripheral blood. The receptors here all came from a man aged 18-30 years with active or convalescent COVID-19.

The genes are TRBV2 and TRBJ1-2; no firm D call. CDR3 size: 15 residues. Germline CDR1 and CDR2: SNHLY and FYNNEI. V lost 7 bases, J lost 0 bases, and 15 bases lay in between. The CDR3 region is CASNVYRVTNYGYTF. The DNA of the CDR3 is TGTGCCAGCAATGTCTACAGAGTAACTAACTATGGCTACACCTTC.

The chain combines TRBV15 with TRBJ2-7; perhaps TRBD2 as D (6 bases). Germline values: CDR1 LNHNV, CDR2 YYDKDF (reference sequence). The CDR3 loop spans 14 amino acids. V lost 0 bases, J lost 6 bases, and 12 bases lay in between. The CDR3 reads CATSRDYGGIEQYF. DNA for the CDR3: TGTGCCACCAGCAGAGATTACGGGGGTATCGAGCAGTACTTC. Full variable domain (rest looked up from reference TRBV15 and TRBJ2-7): DAMVIQNPRYQVTQFGKPVTLSCSQTLNHNVMYWYQQKSSQAPKLLFHYYDKDFNNEADTPDNFQSRRPNTSFCFLDIRSPGLGDTAMYLCATSRDYGGIEQYFGPGTRLTVT.

The chain has TRBV20-1 and TRBJ1-5; D is uncertain. CDR3 length equals 15 residues. V lost 3 bases and J lost 3, with 15 bases in between. Germline V lookup: CDR1 DFQATT, CDR2 SNEGSKA (reference sequence). The CDR3 sequence is CSASPNSGFNQPQHF. CDR3 nucleotides: TGCAGTGCTAGTCCTAATTCGGGATTCAATCAGCCCCAGCATTTT.

The chain carries TRBV9 and TRBJ2-2, with a tentative D call TRBD1 (5 bases). V shed 0 bases and J shed 1 base, with 10 bases lying between them. Germline V lookup: CDR1 SGDLS, CDR2 YYNGEE. This CDR3 has 16 amino acids. The CDR3 spells CASSVVTGGNTGELFF. CDR3 in DNA: TGTGCCAGCAGCGTAGTAACAGGTGGGAACACCGGGGAGCTGTTTTTT.

The chain joins TRBV5-4 to TRBJ2-2; D gene unclear. V lost 4 bases, J lost 5 bases, and 6 bases lay in between. The CDR3 loop spans 12 amino acids. Germline loops: CDR1 SGHNT, CDR2 YYREEE (reference sequence). In DNA, the CDR3 is TGTGCCAGCAGCGATAGTACCGGGGAGCTGTTTTTT. Translation: CASSDSTGELFF.

The rearrangement uses TRBV6-4 and TRBJ2-3; D is perhaps TRBD1 (6 bases). This CDR3 has 16 residues. With 7 bases removed from V and 4 bases from J, the gap between germline ends came to 21 bases. Germline loops: CDR1 MRHNA, CDR2 SNTAGT. In DNA, the CDR3 is TGTGCCAGCACTCCGCGCGCAGGGGCTGGAGCAGATACGCAGTATTTT. This gives the protein CASTPRAGAGADTQYF.

The V and J genes are TRBV5-1 and TRBJ2-3; D may be TRBD2 (5 bases). V lost 5 bases and J lost 3, with 10 bases in between. Germline V lookup: CDR1 SGHRS, CDR2 YFSETQ. The length of the CDR3 is 13 residues. As DNA, the CDR3 is TGCGCCAGCAGTGTGGGCGGGACAGATACGCAGTATTTT. Its translation is CASSVGGTDTQYF.

V usage is TRBV7-2 and J usage is TRBJ1-5, with TRBD1 as a possible D gene (5 bases). Germline CDR1 SGHTA, CDR2 FQGNSA. The CDR3 covers 15 residues. Trimming left V 3 bases short and J 0 bases short, with 9 bases between. The CDR3: CASSLGLGSNQPQHF. The DNA of the CDR3 is TGTGCCAGCAGCTTGGGGCTGGGTAGCAATCAGCCCCAGCATTTT.

The chain recombines TRBV19 with TRBJ2-1, with D tentatively TRBD1 (6 bases). V lost 11 bases, J lost 2 bases, and 10 bases lay in between. Germline V gene data show CDR1 as LNHDA and CDR2 as SQIVND (reference sequence). The length of the CDR3 is 12 residues. The CDR3 region is CACRDTYNEQFF. The CDR3 DNA reads TGTGCCTGCCGGGACACCTACAATGAGCAGTTCTTC.

The chain joins TRBV11-2 to TRBJ2-3; the D gene is possibly TRBD2 (5 bases). V gave up 5 bases and J gave up 0 bases, with 24 bases separating them. The CDR3 consists of 19 residues. Germline V gene data show CDR1 as SGHAT and CDR2 as FQNNGV. The CDR3: CASSTMSRRAETSTDTQYF. In DNA form, the CDR3 reads TGTGCCAGCAGCACAATGTCTCGGCGAGCGGAAACTAGCACAGATACGCAGTATTTT.

The V call is TRBV6-6, the J call TRBJ1-4; 9 bases align to TRBD1. This CDR3 region has 16 residues. The trim removed 7 bases at V and 0 bases at J, leaving 6 bases unmatched. Germline-derived CDR1 and CDR2 are MNHNY and SVGAGI (reference sequence). CDR3 DNA sequence: TGTGCCAGCAACCGGGACAGGGCTCCAACTAATGAAAAACTGTTTTTT. It translates to CASNRDRAPTNEKLFF.

The gene calls are TRBV20-1 and TRBJ1-2; D is undetermined. V lost 7 bases and J lost 3, with 9 bases in between. This CDR3 is 11 amino acids long. Germline CDR1 is DFQATT and CDR2 is SNEGSKA (reference sequence). The CDR3 reads CSGRVDYGYTF. The CDR3 DNA follows: TGCAGTGGGCGGGTCGACTATGGCTACACCTTC.

This chain uses TRBV11-3 with TRBJ2-2, with a weak D call TRBD1 (5 bases). The V end lost 4 bases, the J end lost 9 bases, and 12 bases lay between the germline ends. CDR1 is SGHNT and CDR2 is YENEEA in the germline V gene. This CDR3 spans 13 amino acids. The chain's CDR3 is CASSSQGHRELFF. The CDR3 nucleotides read TGTGCCAGCAGCTCTCAGGGTCACAGGGAGCTGTTTTTT.

The V gene is TRBV2, the J gene TRBJ1-5, with 7 bases fitting TRBD1. The CDR3 runs to 15 residues. With V trimmed by 6 bases and J by 3 bases, 8 bases remained unmatched. Germline CDR1 is SNHLY and CDR2 is FYNNEI. The CDR3 region has the DNA TGTGCCAGCAGGACTTCAGGGGGTGTCAATCAGCCCCAGCATTTT. It encodes CASRTSGGVNQPQHF.

V gene TRBV20-1 combines with J gene TRBJ1-6, with TRBD1 as a possible D gene (5 bases). The ends were cut back, 3 bases at V and 7 bases at J, with 10 bases in the middle. Germline assignment: CDR1 DFQATT and CDR2 SNEGSKA (reference sequence). This CDR3 comprises 13 residues. CDR3 residues: CSASGALNSPLHF. For the CDR3, the DNA is TGCAGTGCTAGTGGGGCCTTGAATTCACCCCTCCACTTT.

In nucleotides, the CDR3 is TGTGCCAGCAGCAAGGACCGGGACAAAAACGAAGAGACCCAGTACTTC. This encodes CASSKDRDKNEETQYF. V gene TRBV21-1 combines with J gene TRBJ2-5; TRBD1 is the table's D call and was not checked against the DNA. TRBV21-1 is a recognized pseudogene. The CDR3 is 16 amino acids.

This chain joins TRBV3-1 (or the pseudogene TRBV3-2) and TRBJ1-2; perhaps TRBD1 as D (6 bases). CDR1 is LGHDT, CDR2 YNNKEL, per germline (reference sequence). The CDR3 totals 15 residues. V was shortened by 0 bases and J by 8 bases, with 16 bases between the two germline ends. CDR3 amino acids: CASSQDPGQRAGYTF. The CDR3 DNA reads as TGTGCCAGCAGCCAAGATCCCGGACAGCGAGCAGGCTACACCTTC.

The J gene is TRBJ2-7, the V gene TRBV10-3, with a possible D match to TRBD1 (6 bases). The CDR3 spans 14 residues. V was trimmed by 6 bases and J by 5 bases, leaving 17 bases between them. Germline V gene lookup returns CDR1 ENHRY and CDR2 SYGVKD. The CDR3 DNA follows: TGTGCCATCAGGGGGATTACAGGGTTAAACGAGCAGTACTTC. Amino acid sequence: CAIRGITGLNEQYF.

This chain uses TRBV6-5 with TRBJ1-1; 8 bases are shared with TRBD1. CDR3 length: 12 amino acids. V shed 6 bases and J 3 bases; nucleotides not matched to a gene: 0. CDR1 and CDR2 (germline): MNHEY, SVGAGI. The CDR3 region has the DNA TGTGCCAGCAGGACAGGGGACACTGAAGCTTTCTTT. Encoded protein: CASRTGDTEAFF.

The chain couples TRBV9 to TRBJ1-1, with TRBD1 matching 7 bases. The CDR3 contains 12 residues. The germline CDR1 and CDR2 sequences are SGDLS and YYNGEE. Losses at the gene ends were 7 bases for V and 4 bases for J; bases not matched to a gene: 4. The CDR3 coding sequence is TGTGCCAGCGGACAGGTAGGCACTGAAGCTTTCTTT. Translation gives CASGQVGTEAFF.